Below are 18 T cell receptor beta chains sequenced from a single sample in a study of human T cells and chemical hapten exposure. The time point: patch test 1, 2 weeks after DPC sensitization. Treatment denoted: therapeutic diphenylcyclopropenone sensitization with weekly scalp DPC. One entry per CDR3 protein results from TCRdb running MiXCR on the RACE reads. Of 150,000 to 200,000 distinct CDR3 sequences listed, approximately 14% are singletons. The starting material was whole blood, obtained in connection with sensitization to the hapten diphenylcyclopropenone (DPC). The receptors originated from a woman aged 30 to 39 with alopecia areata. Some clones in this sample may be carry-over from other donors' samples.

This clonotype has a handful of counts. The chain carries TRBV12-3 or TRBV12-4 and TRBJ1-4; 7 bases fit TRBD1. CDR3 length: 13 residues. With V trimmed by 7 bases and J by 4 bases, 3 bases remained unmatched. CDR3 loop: CASTQGVNEKLFF. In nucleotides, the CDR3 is TGTGCCAGCACCCAGGGGGTTAATGAAAAACTGTTTTTT.

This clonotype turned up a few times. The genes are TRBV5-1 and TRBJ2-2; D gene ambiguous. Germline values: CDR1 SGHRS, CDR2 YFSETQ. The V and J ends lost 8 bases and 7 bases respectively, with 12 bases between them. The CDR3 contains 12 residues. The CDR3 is CASYMGRGELFF. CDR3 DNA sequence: TGCGCCAGTTACATGGGCCGCGGGGAGCTGTTTTTT.

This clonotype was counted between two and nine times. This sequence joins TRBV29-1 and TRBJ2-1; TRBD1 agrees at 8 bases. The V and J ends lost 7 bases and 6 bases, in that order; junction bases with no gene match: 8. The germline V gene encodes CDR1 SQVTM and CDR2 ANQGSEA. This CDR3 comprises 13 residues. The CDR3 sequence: CSAAGQDSNEQFF. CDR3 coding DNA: TGCAGCGCTGCGGGACAGGACAGCAATGAGCAGTTCTTC.

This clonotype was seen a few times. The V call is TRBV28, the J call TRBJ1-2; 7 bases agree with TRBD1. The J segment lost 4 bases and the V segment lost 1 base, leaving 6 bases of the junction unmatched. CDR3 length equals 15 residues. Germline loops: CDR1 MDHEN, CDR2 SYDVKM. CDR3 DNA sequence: TGTGCCAGCAGTTTATCGGGACAGTTTCTCTATGGCTACACCTTC. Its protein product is CASSLSGQFLYGYTF.

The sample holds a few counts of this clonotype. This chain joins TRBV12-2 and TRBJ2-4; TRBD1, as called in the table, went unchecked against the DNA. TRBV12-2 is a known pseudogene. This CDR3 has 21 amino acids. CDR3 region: CASRLVTPGGRGVLAKNIQYF. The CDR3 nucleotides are TGTGCAAGTCGCTTAGTGACACCTGGCGGGAGAGGGGTCCTAGCCAAAAACATTCAGTACTTC.

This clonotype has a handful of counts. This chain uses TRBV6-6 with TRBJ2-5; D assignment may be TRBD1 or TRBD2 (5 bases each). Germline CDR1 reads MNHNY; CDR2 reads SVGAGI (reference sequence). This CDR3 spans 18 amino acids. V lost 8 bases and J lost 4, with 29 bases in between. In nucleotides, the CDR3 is TGTGCCAGCGTCCCGGGCCGGGGCAATTTTGGACTTCCAGAGACCCAGTACTTC. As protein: CASVPGRGNFGLPETQYF.

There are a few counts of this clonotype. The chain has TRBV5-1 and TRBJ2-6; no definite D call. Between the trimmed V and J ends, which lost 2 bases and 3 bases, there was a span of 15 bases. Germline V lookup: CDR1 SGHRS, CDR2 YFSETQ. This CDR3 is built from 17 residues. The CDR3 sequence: CASSFVTGLGGANVLTF. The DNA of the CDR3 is TGCGCCAGCAGCTTCGTGACCGGGCTGGGTGGGGCCAACGTCCTGACTTTC.

CDR3 sequence reads: CASSSRWNEKLFF. In DNA, the CDR3 is TGTGCCAGCAGCTCCAGGTGGAATGAAAAACTGTTTTTT. V usage is TRBV7-2 and J usage is TRBJ1-4; D uncertain. CDR1 and CDR2 (germline): SGHTA, FQGNSA. Deletions cut 4 bases from V and 5 bases from J, with 8 bases between. The length of the CDR3 is 13 residues. Using reference TRBV7-2 and TRBJ1-4 for the parts outside the CDR3, the full variable domain is GAGVSQSPSNKVTEKGKDVELRCDPISGHTALYWYRQSLGQGLEFLIYFQGNSAPDKSGLPSDRFSAERTGGSVSTLTIQRTQQEDSAVYLCASSSRWNEKLFFGSGTQLSVL.

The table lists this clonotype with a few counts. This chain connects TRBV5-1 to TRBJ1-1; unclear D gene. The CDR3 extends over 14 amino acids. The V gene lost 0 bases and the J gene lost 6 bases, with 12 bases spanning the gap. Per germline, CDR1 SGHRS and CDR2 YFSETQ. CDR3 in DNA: TGCGCCAGCAGCTTGGGACCAGGAAACCCTGAAGCTTTCTTT. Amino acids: CASSLGPGNPEAFF.

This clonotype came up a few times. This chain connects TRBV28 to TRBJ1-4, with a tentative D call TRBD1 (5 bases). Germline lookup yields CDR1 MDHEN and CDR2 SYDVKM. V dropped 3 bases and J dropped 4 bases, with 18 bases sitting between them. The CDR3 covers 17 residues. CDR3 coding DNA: TGTGCCAGCAGTTTGCCCTATATACAACAGGATAATGAAAAACTGTTTTTT. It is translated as CASSLPYIQQDNEKLFF. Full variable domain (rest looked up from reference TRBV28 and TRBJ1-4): DVKVTQSSRYLVKRTGEKVFLECVQDMDHENMFWYRQDPGLGLRLIYFSYDVKMKEKGDIPEGYSVSREKKERFSLILESASTNQTSMYLCASSLPYIQQDNEKLFFGSGTQLSVL.

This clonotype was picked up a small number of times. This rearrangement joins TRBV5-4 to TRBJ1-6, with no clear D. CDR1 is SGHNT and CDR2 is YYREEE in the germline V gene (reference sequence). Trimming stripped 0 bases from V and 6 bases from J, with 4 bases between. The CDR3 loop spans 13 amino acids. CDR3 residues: CASSLDGNSPLHF. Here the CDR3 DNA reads TGTGCCAGCAGCTTGGATGGTAATTCACCCCTCCACTTT.

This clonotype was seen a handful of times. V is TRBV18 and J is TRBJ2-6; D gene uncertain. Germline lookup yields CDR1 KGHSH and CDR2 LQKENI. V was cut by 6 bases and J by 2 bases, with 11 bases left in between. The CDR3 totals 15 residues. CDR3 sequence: CASSPAFTGANVLTF. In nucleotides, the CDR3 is TGTGCCAGCTCCCCCGCGTTTACTGGGGCCAACGTCCTGACTTTC.

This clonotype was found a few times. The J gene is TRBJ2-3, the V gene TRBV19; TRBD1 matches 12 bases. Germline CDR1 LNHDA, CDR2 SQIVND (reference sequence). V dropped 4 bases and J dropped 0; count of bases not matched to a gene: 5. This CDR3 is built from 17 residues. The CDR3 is CASSKPGQGASTDTQYF. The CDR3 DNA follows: TGTGCCAGTAGTAAGCCGGGACAGGGGGCGAGCACAGATACGCAGTATTTT.

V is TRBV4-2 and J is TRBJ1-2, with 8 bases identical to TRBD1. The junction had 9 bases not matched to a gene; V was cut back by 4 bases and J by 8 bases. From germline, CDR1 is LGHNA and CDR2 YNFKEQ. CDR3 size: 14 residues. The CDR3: CASSRSGQGEGYTF. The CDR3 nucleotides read TGTGCCAGCAGCCGATCAGGACAGGGTGAGGGCTACACCTTC.

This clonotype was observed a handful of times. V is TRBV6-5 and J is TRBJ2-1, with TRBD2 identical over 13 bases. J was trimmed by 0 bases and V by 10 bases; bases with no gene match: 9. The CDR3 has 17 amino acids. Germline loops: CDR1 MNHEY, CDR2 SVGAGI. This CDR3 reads CATSGTSGTVSYNEQFF. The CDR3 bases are TGTGCCACCTCCGGGACTAGCGGGACGGTCTCCTACAATGAGCAGTTCTTC.

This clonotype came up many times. CDR3 sequence: CASSEGGYGGRFGNYGYTF. The CDR3 nucleotides read TGTGCCAGCAGTGAAGGAGGTTATGGGGGGCGCTTCGGCAACTATGGCTACACCTTC. V usage is TRBV6-1 and J usage is TRBJ1-2; TRBD1 is a possible D gene (6 bases). The germline V gene has CDR1 MNHNS and CDR2 SASEGT. The CDR3 has 19 residues. The V end lost 1 base, the J end lost 2 bases, and 23 bases lay between the germline ends.

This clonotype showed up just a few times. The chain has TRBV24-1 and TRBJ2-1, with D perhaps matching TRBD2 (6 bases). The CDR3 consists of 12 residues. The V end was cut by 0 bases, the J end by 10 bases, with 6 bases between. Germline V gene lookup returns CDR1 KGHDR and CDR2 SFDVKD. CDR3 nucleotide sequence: TGTGCCACCAGTGATTTGGGACTAGAGCAGTTCTTC. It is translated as CATSDLGLEQFF.

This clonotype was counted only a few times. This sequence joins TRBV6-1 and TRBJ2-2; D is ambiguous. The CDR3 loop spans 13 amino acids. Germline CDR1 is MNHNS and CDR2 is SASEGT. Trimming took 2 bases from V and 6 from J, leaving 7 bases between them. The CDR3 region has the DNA TGTGCCAGCAGTGAAACTTACTCCGGGGAGCTGTTTTTT. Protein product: CASSETYSGELFF.